Listed below are T cell receptor beta chains from one sample, sequenced in a study of CD4 T cells in relation to SARS-CoV-2 and coronaviruses. Their specific antigens are unknown. TCRdb's table, derived via immunoSEQ multiplex PCR, lists solely in-frame clones and lacks some. The sample carries 24,000 or so clones, about 79% recorded once. Sequenced: CD4+ T cells from PBMCs, cultured in vitro. The receptors were gathered from a human donor in good health. CDR3s include the opening cysteine and the closing phenylalanine or tryptophan. The D gene is left open where the match is weak. Not all rows give a size; the values are once, few, many and, for expanded clones, a class.

v_call	d_call	clone_size	j_call	cdr3_nt	cdr3_aa
TRBV2	TRBD1	-	TRBJ1-5	TGTGCCAGCAGCTTAGACAGGGGAGGCAATCAGCCCCAGCATTTT	CASSLDRGGNQPQHF
TRBV6-6	-	-	TRBJ1-2	TGTGCCAGCAGCCCCCTTGGGGGTGGCTACACCTTC	CASSPLGGGYTF
TRBV7-8	-	-	TRBJ2-3	TGTGCCAGCAGCTCCCGCACAGATACGCAGTATTTT	CASSSRTDTQYF
TRBV9	TRBD1	-	TRBJ1-2	TGTGCCAGCAGCCCCCGGGACAGCTTATATGGCTACACCTTC	CASSPRDSLYGYTF
TRBV29-1	TRBD2	-	TRBJ2-1	TGCAGCGCCCTCGGTGGGGACTACATCGATGAGCAGTTCTTC	CSALGGDYIDEQFF
TRBV6-6	-	-	TRBJ1-5	TGTGCCAGCAGTTCTTCAGGGGTGATCAATCAGCCCCAGCATTTT	CASSSSGVINQPQHF
TRBV5-1	-	-	TRBJ1-4	TGCGCCAGCAGCTTCACCGGGACATCCAATGAAAAACTGTTTTTT	CASSFTGTSNEKLFF
TRBV10-2	TRBD2	-	TRBJ2-7	TGCGCCAGCAGCTCCGGACTAGCGGGAAACGAGCAGTACTTC	CASSSGLAGNEQYF
TRBV4-1	TRBD1	-	TRBJ2-7	TGCGCCAGCAGCCCCGACAGGGAAATAGACGAGCAGTACTTC	CASSPDREIDEQYF
TRBV9	-	-	TRBJ2-1	TGTGCCAGCAGCCGGGGGCCGGTCGTTTCCGTGGACAATGAGCAGTTCTTC	CASSRGPVVSVDNEQFF
TRBV18	-	-	TRBJ2-5	TGTGCCAGCTCACCAATGGAGACCCAGTACTTC	CASSPMETQYF
TRBV6-2/TRBV6-3	TRBD2	-	TRBJ2-2	TGTGCCAGCAGTTACTCGACCACTAGCGGGTTCGGGGAGCTGTTTTTT	CASSYSTTSGFGELFF
TRBV7-9	TRBD2	-	TRBJ2-1	TGTGCCAGCAGCTTTTCGGGGGGCTCCTACAATGAGCAGTTCTTC	CASSFSGGSYNEQFF
TRBV29-1	TRBD2	-	TRBJ2-1	TGCAGCGTCGCAACTAGCGGGAGTGGGAATGAGCAGTTCTTC	CSVATSGSGNEQFF
TRBV7-2	-	-	TRBJ2-5	TGTGCCAGCAGTTCTCAAGAGACCCAGTACTTC	CASSSQETQYF
TRBV12-3/TRBV12-4	-	-	TRBJ2-1	TGTGCCAGCGGGGGGGGGCCTTACAATGAGCAGTTCTTC	CASGGGPYNEQFF
TRBV7-2	-	-	TRBJ2-7	TGTGCCAGCAGCTTAACGGGGGCAAGCTACGAGCAGTACTTC	CASSLTGASYEQYF
TRBV28	-	-	TRBJ1-4	TGTGCCAGCAGTTTGATCGGGGCAAGTGGGAAACTGTTTTTT	CASSLIGASGKLFF
TRBV4-1	TRBD2	-	TRBJ2-7	TGCGCCAGCAGCCAAGGAGCGGGGGCACAGTACTTC	CASSQGAGAQYF
TRBV7-2	TRBD1	-	TRBJ1-2	TGTGCCAGCCGCCGGCCGGGACAGGGGATAAAGGGCTATGGCTACACCTTC	CASRRPGQGIKGYGYTF
TRBV5-1	-	-	TRBJ1-4	TGCGCCAGCAGCTTGGAAGACACAACTGCAACTAATGAAAAACTGTTTTTT	CASSLEDTTATNEKLFF
TRBV11-2	TRBD1	-	TRBJ2-1	TGTGCCAGCGCTGCTAGGACAGGGAACTACAATGAGCAGTTCTTC	CASAARTGNYNEQFF
TRBV4-1	TRBD1	-	TRBJ1-5	TGCGCCAGCAGCCAGACCGAATCAAGGGGGCGAGGACAGCCCCAGCATTTT	CASSQTESRGRGQPQHF
TRBV12-5	TRBD1	-	TRBJ2-1	TGTGCTAGTGGTTTTCCCAGGGCATCTAGGACAGGGGAGCAGTTCTTC	CASGFPRASRTGEQFF
TRBV20-1	-	-	TRBJ1-2	TGCAGTGTCGCAGGGTCGGAGGGCTACACCTTC	CSVAGSEGYTF
TRBV5-4	-	-	TRBJ2-2	TGTGCCAGCAGCCCGCAAAATAGCGGTAACACCGGGGAGCTGTTTTTT	CASSPQNSGNTGELFF
TRBV6-6	-	-	TRBJ1-2	TGTGCCAGCAGCCCCCCCGGGACACTCAACTATGGCTACACCTTC	CASSPPGTLNYGYTF
TRBV7-2	TRBD2	-	TRBJ2-5	TGTGCCAGCAGCCGTTCTAGCGGGAGGGCCACAGAGACCCAGTACTTC	CASSRSSGRATETQYF
TRBV19	TRBD1	few	TRBJ2-7	TGTGCCAGTACTCTCCGGGACAGACCCTACGAGCAGTACTTC	CASTLRDRPYEQYF
TRBV7-9	-	few	TRBJ1-5	TGTGCCAGCAGCTTAGGGACGGAAAATCAGCCCCAGCATTTT	CASSLGTENQPQHF
TRBV11-2	-	-	TRBJ2-2	TGTGCCAGCAGCTTAGATCACCCTCAAAGGCGGCGGAGAACCGGGGAGCTGTTTTTT	CASSLDHPQRRRRTGELFF
TRBV25-1	TRBD1	-	TRBJ1-2	TGTGCCAGCGGGGACAGTGCCTATGGCTACACCTTC	CASGDSAYGYTF
TRBV6-5	-	-	TRBJ1-5	TGTGCCAGCAGCCTAAACAGGGCACACAATCAGCCCCAGCATTTT	CASSLNRAHNQPQHF